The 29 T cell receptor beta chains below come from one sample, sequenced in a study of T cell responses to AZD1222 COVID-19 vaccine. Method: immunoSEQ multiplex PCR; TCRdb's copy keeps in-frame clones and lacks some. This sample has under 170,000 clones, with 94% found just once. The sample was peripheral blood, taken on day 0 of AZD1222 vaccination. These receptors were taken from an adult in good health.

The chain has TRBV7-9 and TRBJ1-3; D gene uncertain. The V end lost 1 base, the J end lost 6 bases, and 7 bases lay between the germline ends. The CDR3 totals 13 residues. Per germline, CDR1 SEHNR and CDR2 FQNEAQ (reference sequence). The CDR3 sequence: CASSLGSVNTIYF. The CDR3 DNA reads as TGTGCCAGCAGCTTAGGGTCCGTAAACACCATATATTTT.

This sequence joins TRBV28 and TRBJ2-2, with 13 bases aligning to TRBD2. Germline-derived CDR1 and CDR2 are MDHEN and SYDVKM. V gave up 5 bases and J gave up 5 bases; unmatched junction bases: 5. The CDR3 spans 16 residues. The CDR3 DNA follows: TGTGCCAGCAGTATACCACTAGCGGGGGGGACCGGGGAGCTGTTTTTT. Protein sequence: CASSIPLAGGTGELFF.

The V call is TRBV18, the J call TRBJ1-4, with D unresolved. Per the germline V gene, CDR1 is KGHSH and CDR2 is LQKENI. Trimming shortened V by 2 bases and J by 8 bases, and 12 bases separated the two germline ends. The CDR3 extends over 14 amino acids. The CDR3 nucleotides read TGTGCCAGCTCACCAAGTTCCATCCTCGAAAAACTGTTTTTT. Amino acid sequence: CASSPSSILEKLFF.

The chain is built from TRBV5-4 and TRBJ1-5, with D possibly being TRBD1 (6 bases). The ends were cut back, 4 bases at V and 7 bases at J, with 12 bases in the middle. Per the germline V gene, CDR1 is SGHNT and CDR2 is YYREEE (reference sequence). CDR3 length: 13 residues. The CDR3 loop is CASSRGGGQPQHF. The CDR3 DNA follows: TGTGCCAGCAGCAGAGGGGGGGGACAGCCCCAGCATTTT.

The CDR3 spells CASSAGGTNYGYTF. Written as DNA, the CDR3 is TGTGCCAGCAGCGCAGGGGGAACTAACTATGGCTACACCTTC. The rearrangement uses TRBV7-3 and TRBJ1-2; TRBD1 matches at 7 bases. The junction had 3 bases not matched to a gene; V was cut back by 5 bases and J by 0 bases. The germline gives CDR1 SGHTA, CDR2 FQGTGA. This CDR3 is 14 amino acids long. Together with reference TRBV7-3 and TRBJ1-2, the CDR3 gives the full variable domain: GAGVSQTPSNKVTEKGKYVELRCDPISGHTALYWYRQSLGQGPEFLIYFQGTGAADDSGLPNDRFFAVRPEGSVSTLKIQRTERGDSAVYLCASSAGGTNYGYTFGSGTRLTVV.

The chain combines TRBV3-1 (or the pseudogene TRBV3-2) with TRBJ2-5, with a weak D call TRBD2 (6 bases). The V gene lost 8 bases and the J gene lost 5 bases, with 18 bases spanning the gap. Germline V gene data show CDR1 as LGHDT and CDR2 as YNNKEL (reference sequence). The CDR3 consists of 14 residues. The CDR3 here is CASSRGSGRETQYF. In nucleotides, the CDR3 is TGTGCCAGCTCTCGGGGGTCAGGGAGGGAGACCCAGTACTTC.

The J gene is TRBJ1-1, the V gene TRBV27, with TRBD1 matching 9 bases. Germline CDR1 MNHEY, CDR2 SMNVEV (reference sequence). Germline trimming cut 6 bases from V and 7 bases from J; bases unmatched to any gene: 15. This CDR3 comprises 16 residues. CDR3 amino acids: CASSLSSGTGSLEAFF. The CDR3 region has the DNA TGTGCCAGCAGCCTATCATCCGGGACAGGGTCCCTTGAAGCTTTCTTT.

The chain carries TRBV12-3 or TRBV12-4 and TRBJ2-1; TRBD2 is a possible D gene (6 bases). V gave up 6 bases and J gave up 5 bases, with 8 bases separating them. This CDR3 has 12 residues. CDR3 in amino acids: CASRGGDNEQFF. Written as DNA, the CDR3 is TGTGCCAGCAGAGGAGGGGACAATGAGCAGTTCTTC.

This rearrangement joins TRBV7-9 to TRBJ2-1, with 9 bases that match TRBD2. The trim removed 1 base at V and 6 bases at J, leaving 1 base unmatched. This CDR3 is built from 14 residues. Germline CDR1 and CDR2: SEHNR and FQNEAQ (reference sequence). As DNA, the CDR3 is TGTGCCAGCAGCTTAGGCGGGGGGGCCAATGAGCAGTTCTTC. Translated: CASSLGGGANEQFF.

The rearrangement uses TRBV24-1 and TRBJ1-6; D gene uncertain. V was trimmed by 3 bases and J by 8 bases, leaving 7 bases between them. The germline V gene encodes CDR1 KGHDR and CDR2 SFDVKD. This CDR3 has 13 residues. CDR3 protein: CATSDGVHSPLHF. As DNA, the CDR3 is TGTGCCACCAGTGATGGGGTTCATTCACCCCTCCACTTT.

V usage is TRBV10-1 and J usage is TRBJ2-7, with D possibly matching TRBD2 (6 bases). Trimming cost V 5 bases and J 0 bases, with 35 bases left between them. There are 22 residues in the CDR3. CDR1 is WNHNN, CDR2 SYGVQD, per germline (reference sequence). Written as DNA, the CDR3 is TGCGCCAGCAGTTCACGGCCGCGGAGTGGCCTGTTAGTAGCGGCGAGCTCCTACGAGCAGTACGTC. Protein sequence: CASSSRPRSGLLVAASSYEQYV.

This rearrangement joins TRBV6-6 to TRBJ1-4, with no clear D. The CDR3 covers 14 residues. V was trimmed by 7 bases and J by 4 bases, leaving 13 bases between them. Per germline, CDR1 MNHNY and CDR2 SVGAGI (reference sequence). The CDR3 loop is CASTPRGFNEKLFF. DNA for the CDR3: TGTGCCAGCACCCCCCGGGGTTTTAATGAAAAACTGTTTTTT.

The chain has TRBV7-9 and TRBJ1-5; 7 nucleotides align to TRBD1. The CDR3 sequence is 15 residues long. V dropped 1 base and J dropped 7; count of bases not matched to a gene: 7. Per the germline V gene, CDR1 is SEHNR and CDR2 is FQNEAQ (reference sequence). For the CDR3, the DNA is TGTGCCAGCAGCTTAGAAGGGACAGATCGACAGCCCCAGCATTTT. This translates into CASSLEGTDRQPQHF.

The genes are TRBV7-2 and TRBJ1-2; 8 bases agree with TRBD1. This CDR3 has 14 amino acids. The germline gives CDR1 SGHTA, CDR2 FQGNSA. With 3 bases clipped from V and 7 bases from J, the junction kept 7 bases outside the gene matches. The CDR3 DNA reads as TGTGCCAGCAGCTTCTACCCGACAGGGGTTGGCTACACCTTC. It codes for CASSFYPTGVGYTF.

The CDR3 bases are TGCGCCAGCAGCCATCAAACAAGCTACAGGGGAGCAATGGGCTACGAGCAGTACGTC. This gives the protein CASSHQTSYRGAMGYEQYV. This chain links TRBV5-1 with TRBJ2-7; TRBD1 matches at 7 bases. CDR3 size: 19 residues. Trimming at V came to 4 bases and at J to 3 bases, leaving 22 bases not matched to a gene. The germline gives CDR1 SGHRS, CDR2 YFSETQ.

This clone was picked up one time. The CDR3 reads CASSPRRGAGLGTGELFF. DNA for the CDR3: TGTGCCAGCAGCCCCCGGCGTGGGGCGGGTTTAGGGACCGGGGAGCTGTTTTTT. The J gene is TRBJ2-2, the V gene TRBV9, with D perhaps assigned TRBD1 or TRBD2 (5 bases each). There are 18 residues in the CDR3. V lost 4 bases and J lost 5, with 24 bases in between. The germline CDR1 and CDR2 sequences are SGDLS and YYNGEE.

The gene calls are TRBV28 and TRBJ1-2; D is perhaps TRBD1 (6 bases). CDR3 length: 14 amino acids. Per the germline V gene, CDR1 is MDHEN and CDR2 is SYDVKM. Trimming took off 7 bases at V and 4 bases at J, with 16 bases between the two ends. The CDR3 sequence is CASTSGGLLYGYTF. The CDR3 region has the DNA TGTGCCAGCACCAGTGGGGGGCTCCTCTATGGCTACACCTTC.

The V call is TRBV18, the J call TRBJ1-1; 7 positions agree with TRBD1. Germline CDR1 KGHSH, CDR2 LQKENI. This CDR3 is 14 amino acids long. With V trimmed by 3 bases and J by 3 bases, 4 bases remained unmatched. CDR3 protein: CASSPQDRDTEAFF. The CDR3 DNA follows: TGTGCCAGCTCACCTCAAGACAGGGACACTGAAGCTTTCTTT.

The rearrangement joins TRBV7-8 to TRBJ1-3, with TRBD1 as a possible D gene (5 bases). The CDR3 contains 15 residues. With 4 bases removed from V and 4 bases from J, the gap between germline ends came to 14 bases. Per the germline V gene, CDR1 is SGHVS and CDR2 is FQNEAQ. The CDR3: CASSSEGMGGNTIYF. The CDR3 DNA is TGTGCCAGCAGCTCTGAGGGGATGGGGGGAAACACCATATATTTT.

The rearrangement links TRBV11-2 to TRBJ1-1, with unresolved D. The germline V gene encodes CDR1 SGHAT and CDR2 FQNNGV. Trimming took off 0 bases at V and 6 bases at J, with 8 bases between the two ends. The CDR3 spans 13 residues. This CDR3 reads CASSLEYVPEAFF. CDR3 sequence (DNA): TGTGCCAGCAGCTTAGAATATGTCCCTGAAGCTTTCTTT. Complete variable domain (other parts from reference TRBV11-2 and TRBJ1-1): EAGVAQSPRYKIIEKRQSVAFWCNPISGHATLYWYQQILGQGPKLLIQFQNNGVVDDSQLPKDRFSAERLKGVDSTLKIQPAKLEDSAVYLCASSLEYVPEAFFGQGTRLTVV.

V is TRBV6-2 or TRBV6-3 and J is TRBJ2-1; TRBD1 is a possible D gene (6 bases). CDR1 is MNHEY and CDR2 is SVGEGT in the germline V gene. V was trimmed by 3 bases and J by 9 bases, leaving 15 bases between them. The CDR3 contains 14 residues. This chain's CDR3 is CASSYLTQGSEQFF. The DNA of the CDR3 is TGTGCCAGCAGTTATCTAACTCAGGGGAGTGAGCAGTTCTTC.

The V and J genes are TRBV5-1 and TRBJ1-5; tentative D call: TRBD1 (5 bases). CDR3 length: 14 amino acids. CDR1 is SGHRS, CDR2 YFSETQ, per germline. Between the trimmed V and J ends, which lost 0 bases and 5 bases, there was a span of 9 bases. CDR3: CASSLEQGDQPQHF. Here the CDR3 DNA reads TGCGCCAGCAGCTTGGAGCAGGGTGATCAGCCCCAGCATTTT.

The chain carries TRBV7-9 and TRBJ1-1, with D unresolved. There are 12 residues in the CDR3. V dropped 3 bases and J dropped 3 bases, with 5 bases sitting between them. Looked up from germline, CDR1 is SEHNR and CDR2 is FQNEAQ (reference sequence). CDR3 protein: CASSFLDTEAFF. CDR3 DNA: TGTGCCAGCAGCTTCCTGGACACTGAAGCTTTCTTT. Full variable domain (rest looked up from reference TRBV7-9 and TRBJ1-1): DTGVSQNPRHKITKRGQNVTFRCDPISEHNRLYWYRQTLGQGPEFLTYFQNEAQLEKSRLLSDRFSAERPKGSFSTLEIQRTEQGDSAMYLCASSFLDTEAFFGQGTRLTVV.

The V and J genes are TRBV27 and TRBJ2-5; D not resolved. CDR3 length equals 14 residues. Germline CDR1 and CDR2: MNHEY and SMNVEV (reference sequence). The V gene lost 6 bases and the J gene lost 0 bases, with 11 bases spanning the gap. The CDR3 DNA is TGTGCCAGCAGACCTTACGGAGACCAAGAGACCCAGTACTTC. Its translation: CASRPYGDQETQYF.

DNA of the CDR3: TGTGCCAGCAGTTACTCCCGGGACAGGGGACGGGAGCTGTTTTTT. It yields the protein CASSYSRDRGRELFF. The chain couples TRBV6-5 to TRBJ2-2, with TRBD1 matching over 10 bases. The CDR3 spans 15 residues. Germline V lookup: CDR1 MNHEY, CDR2 SVGAGI. V trimming: 0 bases; J trimming: 9 bases; junction bases outside the gene matches: 4.

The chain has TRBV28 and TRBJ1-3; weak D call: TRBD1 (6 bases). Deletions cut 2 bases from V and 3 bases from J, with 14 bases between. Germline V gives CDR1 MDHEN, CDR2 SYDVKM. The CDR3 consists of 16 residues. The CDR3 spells CASSLRGSDYGNTIYF. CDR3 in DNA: TGTGCCAGCAGTTTAAGGGGGTCAGACTATGGAAACACCATATATTTT.

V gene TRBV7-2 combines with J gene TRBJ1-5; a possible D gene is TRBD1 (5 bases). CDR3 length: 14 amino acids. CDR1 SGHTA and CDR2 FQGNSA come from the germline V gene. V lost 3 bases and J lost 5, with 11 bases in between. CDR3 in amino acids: CASSLKRGDQPQHF. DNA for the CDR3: TGTGCCAGCAGCTTGAAGAGAGGGGATCAGCCCCAGCATTTT.

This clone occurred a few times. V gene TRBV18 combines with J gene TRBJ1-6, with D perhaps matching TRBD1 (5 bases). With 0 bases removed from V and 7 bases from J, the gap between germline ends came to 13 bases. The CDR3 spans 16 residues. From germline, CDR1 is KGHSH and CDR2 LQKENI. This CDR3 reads CASSPPDGGGNSPLHF. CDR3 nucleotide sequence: TGTGCCAGCTCACCACCGGACGGGGGAGGGAATTCACCCCTCCACTTT. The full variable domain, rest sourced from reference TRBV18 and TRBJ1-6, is NAGVMQNPRHLVRRRGQEARLRCSPMKGHSHVYWYRQLPEEGLKFMVYLQKENIIDESGMPKERFSAEFPKEGPSILRIQQVVRGDSAAYFCASSPPDGGGNSPLHFGNGTRLTVT.

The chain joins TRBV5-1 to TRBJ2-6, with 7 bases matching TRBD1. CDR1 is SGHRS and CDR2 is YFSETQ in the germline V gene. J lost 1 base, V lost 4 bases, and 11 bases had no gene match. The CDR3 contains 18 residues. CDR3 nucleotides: TGCGCCAGCAGCCTTAACGGACAGGATTATTCTGGGGCCAACGTCCTGACTTTC. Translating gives CASSLNGQDYSGANVLTF.